Listed below are T cell receptor beta chains from one sample, sequenced in a study of cytomegalovirus exposure and HLA in healthy donors. This table comes from immunoSEQ multiplex PCR, and its TCRdb copy is limited to in-frame clones, with some not included. The sample carries roughly 190,000 clones, roughly three quarters recorded once. Sequenced input: PBMCs. All receptors come from a woman between 18 and 29 years old in good health and CMV-seronegative. The CDR3 runs from the conserved cysteine through the conserved F or W. The D gene is left open where the match is weak. Clone size appears in some rows only: once, few, many, or a class for an expanded clone.

abundance: NA
len: 12
j_gene: TRBJ2-7
d_gene: NA
v_gene: TRBV11-2
CDR3nt: TGTGCCAGCAGCTCCCTAAGTTGGGAGCAGTACTTC
CDR3aa: CASSSLSWEQYF

abundance: NA
len: 14
j_gene: TRBJ2-1
d_gene: TRBD2
v_gene: TRBV7-3
CDR3nt: TGTGCCAGCAGCTGGAAACTAGCGGACAATGAGCAGTTCTTC
CDR3aa: CASSWKLADNEQFF

abundance: NA
len: 15
j_gene: TRBJ2-2
d_gene: NA
v_gene: TRBV7-9
CDR3nt: TGTGCCAGCAGCTTAGGGCAGGAGAACACCGGGGAGCTGTTTTTT
CDR3aa: CASSLGQENTGELFF

abundance: NA
len: 13
j_gene: TRBJ2-5
d_gene: NA
v_gene: TRBV28
CDR3nt: TGTGCCAGCAGCGGCCAGGTCCAAGAGACCCAGTACTTC
CDR3aa: CASSGQVQETQYF

abundance: few
len: 16
j_gene: TRBJ1-1
d_gene: NA
v_gene: TRBV4-3
CDR3nt: TGCGCCAGCAGCCAAGATGGGCTCGACAGGACCTCTGAAGCTTTCTTT
CDR3aa: CASSQDGLDRTSEAFF

abundance: NA
len: 15
j_gene: TRBJ1-5
d_gene: TRBD1
v_gene: TRBV6-5
CDR3nt: TGTGCCAGCAGTTACGCGGCAGGGGGCCATCAGCCCCAGCATTTT
CDR3aa: CASSYAAGGHQPQHF

abundance: NA
len: 12
j_gene: TRBJ1-6
d_gene: NA
v_gene: TRBV7-9
CDR3nt: TGTGCCAGCAGCTCGGGGTATTCACCCCTCCACTTT
CDR3aa: CASSSGYSPLHF

abundance: NA
len: 14
j_gene: TRBJ2-3
d_gene: NA
v_gene: TRBV4-3
CDR3nt: TGCGCCAGCAGCCAAGTTACTAGCACAGATACGCAGTATTTT
CDR3aa: CASSQVTSTDTQYF

abundance: NA
len: 15
j_gene: TRBJ2-7
d_gene: NA
v_gene: TRBV7-9
CDR3nt: TGTGCCAGCACCAATAGTGGGTCTGGGGGCTACGAGCAGTACTTC
CDR3aa: CASTNSGSGGYEQYF

abundance: once
len: 15
j_gene: TRBJ2-7
d_gene: NA
v_gene: TRBV11-1
CDR3nt: TGTGCCAGCAGCCACAGGACCTTCCCCGGGGGAGAGCAGTACTTC
CDR3aa: CASSHRTFPGGEQYF

abundance: NA
len: 15
j_gene: TRBJ2-2
d_gene: NA
v_gene: TRBV4-1
CDR3nt: TGCGCCAGCAGCCAGTCACCGGGTGGCACCGGGGAGCTGTTTTTT
CDR3aa: CASSQSPGGTGELFF

abundance: NA
len: 16
j_gene: TRBJ2-1
d_gene: TRBD2
v_gene: TRBV4-1
CDR3nt: TGCGCCAGCAGCCAGGTAGCGGGAGGGGCATACAATGAGCAGTTCTTC
CDR3aa: CASSQVAGGAYNEQFF

abundance: NA
len: 14
j_gene: TRBJ2-7
d_gene: TRBD1
v_gene: TRBV28
CDR3nt: TGTGCCAGCAGGCCGGGACAGGGGGTGGACGAGCAGTACTTC
CDR3aa: CASRPGQGVDEQYF

abundance: NA
len: 15
j_gene: TRBJ2-5
d_gene: TRBD2
v_gene: TRBV18
CDR3nt: TGTGCCAGCTCACCACCTAGCGGGGGTTGGGAGACCCAGTACTTC
CDR3aa: CASSPPSGGWETQYF

abundance: NA
len: 15
j_gene: TRBJ2-6
d_gene: NA
v_gene: TRBV7-3
CDR3nt: TGTGCCAGCAGCTTAGATGGAGCTGGGGCCAACGTCCTGACTTTC
CDR3aa: CASSLDGAGANVLTF

abundance: NA
len: 16
j_gene: TRBJ2-1
d_gene: TRBD2
v_gene: TRBV28
CDR3nt: TGTGCCAGCAGTTTTAGCGGGGGGGCAACAGAGAATGAGCAGTTCTTC
CDR3aa: CASSFSGGATENEQFF

abundance: once
len: 15
j_gene: TRBJ2-7
d_gene: NA
v_gene: TRBV6-6
CDR3nt: TGTGCCAGCAGTTACTCGCAGGCGGGCCCCCACGAGCAGTACTTC
CDR3aa: CASSYSQAGPHEQYF

abundance: NA
len: 14
j_gene: TRBJ1-5
d_gene: NA
v_gene: TRBV30
CDR3nt: TGTGCCTGGAGAGTCTCGCAGGGTACTCAGCCCCAGCATTTT
CDR3aa: CAWRVSQGTQPQHF

abundance: NA
len: 16
j_gene: TRBJ2-3
d_gene: NA
v_gene: TRBV4-3
CDR3nt: TGCGCCAGCAGCCAAGATCGTGGGAGTAGCACAGATACGCAGTATTTT
CDR3aa: CASSQDRGSSTDTQYF

abundance: NA
len: 16
j_gene: TRBJ1-2
d_gene: TRBD1
v_gene: TRBV18
CDR3nt: TGTGCCAGCTCACCACCGGTGGACAGGGAATATCGTGGCTACACCTTC
CDR3aa: CASSPPVDREYRGYTF